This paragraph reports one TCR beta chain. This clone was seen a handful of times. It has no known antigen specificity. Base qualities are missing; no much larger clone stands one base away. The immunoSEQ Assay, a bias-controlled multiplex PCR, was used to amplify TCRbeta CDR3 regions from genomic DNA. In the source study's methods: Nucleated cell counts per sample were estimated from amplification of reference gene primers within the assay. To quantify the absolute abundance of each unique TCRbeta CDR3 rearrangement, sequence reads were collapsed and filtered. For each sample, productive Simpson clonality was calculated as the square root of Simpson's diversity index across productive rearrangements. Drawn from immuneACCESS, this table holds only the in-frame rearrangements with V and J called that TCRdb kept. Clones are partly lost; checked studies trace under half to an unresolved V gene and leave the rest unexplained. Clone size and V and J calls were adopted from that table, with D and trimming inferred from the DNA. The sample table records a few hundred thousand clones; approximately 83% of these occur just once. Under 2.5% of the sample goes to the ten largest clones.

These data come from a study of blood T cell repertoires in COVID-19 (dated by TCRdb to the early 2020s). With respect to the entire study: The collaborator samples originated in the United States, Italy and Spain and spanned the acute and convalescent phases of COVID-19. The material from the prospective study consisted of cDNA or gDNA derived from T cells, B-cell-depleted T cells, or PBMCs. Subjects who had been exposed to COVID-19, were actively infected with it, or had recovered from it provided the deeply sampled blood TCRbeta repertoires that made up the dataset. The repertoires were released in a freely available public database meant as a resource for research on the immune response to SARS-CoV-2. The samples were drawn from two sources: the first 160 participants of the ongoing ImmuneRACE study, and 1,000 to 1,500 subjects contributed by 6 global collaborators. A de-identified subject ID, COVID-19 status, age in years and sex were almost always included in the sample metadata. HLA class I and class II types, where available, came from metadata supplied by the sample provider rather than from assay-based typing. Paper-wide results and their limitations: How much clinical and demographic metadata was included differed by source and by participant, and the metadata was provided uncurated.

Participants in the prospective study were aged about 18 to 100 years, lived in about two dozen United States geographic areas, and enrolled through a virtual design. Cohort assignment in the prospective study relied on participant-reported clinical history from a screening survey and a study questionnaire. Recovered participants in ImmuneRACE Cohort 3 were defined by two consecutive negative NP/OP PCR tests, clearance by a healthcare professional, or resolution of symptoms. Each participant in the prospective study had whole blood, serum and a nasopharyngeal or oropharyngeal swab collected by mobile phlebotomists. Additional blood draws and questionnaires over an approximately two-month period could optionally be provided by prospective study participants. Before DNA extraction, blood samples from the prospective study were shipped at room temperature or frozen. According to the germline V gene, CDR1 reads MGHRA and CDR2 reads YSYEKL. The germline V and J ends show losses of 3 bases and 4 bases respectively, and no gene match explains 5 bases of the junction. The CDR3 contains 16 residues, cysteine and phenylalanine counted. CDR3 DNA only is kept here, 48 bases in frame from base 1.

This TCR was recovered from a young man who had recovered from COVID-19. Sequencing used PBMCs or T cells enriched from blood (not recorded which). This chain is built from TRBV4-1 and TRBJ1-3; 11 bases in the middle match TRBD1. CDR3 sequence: CASSQTGTGGGNTIYF. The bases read TGCGCCAGCAGCCAGACCGGGACAGGGGGAGGAAACACCATATATTTT.